This paragraph covers one T cell receptor (beta chain) sequence. The data belong to a study of technical replicates of blood from a few donors. Germline loops: CDR1 SGHRS, CDR2 YFSETQ. The CDR3 runs 16 residues. V lost 5 bases and J lost 0; bases outside the gene matches: 7. TCRdb keeps only in-frame clones here, not all; method: immunoSEQ multiplex PCR. This table holds about 93,000 clones, approximately 95% found once. The receptor comes from a human donor in good health. Sequenced input: T cells isolated from PBMCs. V is TRBV5-1 and J is TRBJ1-3, with 8 bases matching TRBD1. CDR3 in DNA: TGCGCCAGCAGTTTAGGGACAGGACTCTCTGGAAACACCATATATTTT. This translates into CASSLGTGLSGNTIYF.